This record looks at one TCR beta chain sequence and its context. The CDR3 runs to 16 residues. CDR1 and CDR2 (germline): SNHLY, FYNNEI. With V trimmed by 3 bases and J by 2 bases, 7 bases remained unmatched. The repertoire was sequenced with immunoSEQ multiplex PCR; TCRdb's copy has only in-frame clones and lacks some. Seen here are a few hundred thousand clones, 84% observed once, and the top ten hold approximately 4%. This sample is drawn from a study of blood T cell repertoires in COVID-19. Study-wide context: Italy, Spain and the United States were the sources of the convalescent and acute COVID-19 samples.

The sample comprised peripheral blood. The clonotype originates from a man aged 60-69 years with acute or convalescent COVID-19. The gene calls are TRBV2 and TRBJ2-5, with TRBD2 identical over 9 bases. CDR3 residues: CASSDVWRGGQETQYF. The CDR3 bases are TGTGCCAGCAGTGATGTGTGGCGGGGGGGGCAAGAGACCCAGTACTTC.